The source of this T cell receptor (beta chain) is a study of CD8+ T cells in alopecia areata. Sequencing relied on a cDNA template that was reverse transcribed from extracted RNA. The assay was immunoSEQ multiplex PCR, and TCRdb's table has in-frame clones only and misses some. The table has about 210,000 clones, 64% seen once. This clone occurred a few times. Its matching antigen is unknown. Unmatched junction bases numbered 11, after V lost 6 bases and J lost 5 bases. Germline V gives CDR1 PRHDT, CDR2 FYEKMQ (reference sequence). The CDR3 is made up of 15 amino acids. As to treatment: oral pan-JAK inhibitor, 5-10 mg twice daily. Study-wide findings and caveats: Scalp lesions, especially in alopecia totalis/universalis, had higher clonality than normal scalp. One nonresponder makes the tie between baseline CD8+ expansion and response uncertain.

The chain carries TRBV13 and TRBJ2-7; 9 positions agree with TRBD1. The source is a human donor with alopecia areata. The sequences come from CD4+ T cells sorted from blood, collected at week 4, from a patient treated with tofacitinib. In nucleotides, the CDR3 is TGTGCCAGCAGGGGAGCGGGACAGGGCGTCGACGAGCAGTACTTC. Translation gives CASRGAGQGVDEQYF.